This TCR beta chain was recovered during a study of shared T cell receptors in the human thymus. CDR3 length: 19 amino acids. In germline, CDR1 is LGHNA, CDR2 YSLEER. Unmatched junction bases numbered 16, after V lost 0 bases and J lost 2 bases. Measured with immunoSEQ multiplex PCR; TCRdb has only the in-frame clones, and not every one. The table includes hundreds of thousands of clones, roughly 90% detected once. The table lists this clone with a few counts. The sample was also reused in another study, on human thymus T cells. According to that study: Resections that were taken during corrective heart surgery supplied the thymus tissue.

The sequenced sample consisted of thymocytes. The origin of this receptor is a boy in the first two years of life with a congenital heart defect. The rearrangement links TRBV4-3 to TRBJ2-7, with 7 bases aligning to TRBD1. The CDR3 region is CASSQDSQMTGRGPYEQYF. The CDR3 DNA is TGCGCCAGCAGCCAAGATTCCCAAATGACAGGGAGAGGCCCCTACGAGCAGTACTTC.